This T cell receptor beta chain was retrieved from a study of T cells after yellow fever vaccination. Overall study: For low cell numbers, libraries were made with SMART-Seq v4 Ultra Low Input. Findings of the study overall: Clonotypes found in both CD4 and CD8 compartments made up a small share. Secondary responses were weaker yet peaked faster, day 5 versus 15. Researchers cautioned that FACS-sorted repertoires could harbor abundant clonotypes contaminating from the bulk population.

Each CDR3 protein gets one entry after TCRdb re-called the 5' RACE reads with MiXCR. The data show hundreds of thousands of distinct CDR3 sequences, 12% seen once. This clonotype was seen more than once but under ten times. What it binds is not known. V was pared by 6 bases and J by 6 bases, with 13 bases between. Per germline, CDR1 MNHEY and CDR2 SVGEGT. The CDR3 consists of 13 residues. This material consisted of CD4+ T cells sorted from PBMCs, taken 15 days after the yellow fever booster vaccination. The sequence derives from a man aged 18 to 30 who received the YFV17D yellow fever vaccine. The genes are TRBV6-2 or TRBV6-3 and TRBJ2-3; D is undetermined. The CDR3 DNA reads as TGTGCCAGCAGCCGTCTTAATGAGGATACGCAGTATTTT. Translation gives CASSRLNEDTQYF.